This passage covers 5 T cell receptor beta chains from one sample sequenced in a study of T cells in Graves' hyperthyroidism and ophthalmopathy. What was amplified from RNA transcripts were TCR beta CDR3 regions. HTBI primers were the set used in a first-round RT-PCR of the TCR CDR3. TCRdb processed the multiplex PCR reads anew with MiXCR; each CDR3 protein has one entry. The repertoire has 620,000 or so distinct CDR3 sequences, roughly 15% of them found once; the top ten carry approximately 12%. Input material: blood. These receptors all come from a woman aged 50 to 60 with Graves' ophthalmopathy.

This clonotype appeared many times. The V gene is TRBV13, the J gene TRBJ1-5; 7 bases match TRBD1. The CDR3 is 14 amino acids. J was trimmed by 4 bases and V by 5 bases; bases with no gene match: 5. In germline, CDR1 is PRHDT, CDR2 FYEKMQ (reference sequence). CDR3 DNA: TGTGCCAGCAGCCACAGGGGACTTAATCAGCCCCAGCATTTT. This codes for CASSHRGLNQPQHF.

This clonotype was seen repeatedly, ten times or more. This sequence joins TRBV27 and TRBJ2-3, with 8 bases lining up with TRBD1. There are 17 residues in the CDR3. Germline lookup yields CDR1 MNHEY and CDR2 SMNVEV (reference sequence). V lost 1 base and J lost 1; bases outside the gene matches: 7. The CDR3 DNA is TGTGCCAGCAGTTTATTTTCCGACAGGGGAGGCACAGATACGCAGTATTTT. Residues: CASSLFSDRGGTDTQYF.

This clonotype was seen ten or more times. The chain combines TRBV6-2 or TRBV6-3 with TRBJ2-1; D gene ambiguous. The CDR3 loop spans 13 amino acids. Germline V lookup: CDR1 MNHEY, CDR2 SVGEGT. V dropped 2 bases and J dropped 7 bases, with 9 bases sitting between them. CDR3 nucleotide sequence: TGTGCCAGCAGTTACGGGATTAGAAATGAGCAGTTCTTC. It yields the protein CASSYGIRNEQFF.

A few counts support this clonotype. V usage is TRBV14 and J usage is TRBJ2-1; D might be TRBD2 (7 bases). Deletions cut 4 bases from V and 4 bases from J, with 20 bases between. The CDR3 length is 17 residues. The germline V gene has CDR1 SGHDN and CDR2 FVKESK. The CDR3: CASSPSEGRGYYNEQFF. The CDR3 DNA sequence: TGTGCCAGCAGCCCATCCGAAGGGAGGGGGTATTACAATGAGCAGTTCTTC.

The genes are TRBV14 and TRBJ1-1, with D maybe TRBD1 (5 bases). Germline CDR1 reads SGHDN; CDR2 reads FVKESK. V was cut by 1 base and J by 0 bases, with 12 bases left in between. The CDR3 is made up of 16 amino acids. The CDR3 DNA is TGTGCCAGCAGCCAAGGGGCAGGGCTCATGAACACTGAAGCTTTCTTT. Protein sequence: CASSQGAGLMNTEAFF.